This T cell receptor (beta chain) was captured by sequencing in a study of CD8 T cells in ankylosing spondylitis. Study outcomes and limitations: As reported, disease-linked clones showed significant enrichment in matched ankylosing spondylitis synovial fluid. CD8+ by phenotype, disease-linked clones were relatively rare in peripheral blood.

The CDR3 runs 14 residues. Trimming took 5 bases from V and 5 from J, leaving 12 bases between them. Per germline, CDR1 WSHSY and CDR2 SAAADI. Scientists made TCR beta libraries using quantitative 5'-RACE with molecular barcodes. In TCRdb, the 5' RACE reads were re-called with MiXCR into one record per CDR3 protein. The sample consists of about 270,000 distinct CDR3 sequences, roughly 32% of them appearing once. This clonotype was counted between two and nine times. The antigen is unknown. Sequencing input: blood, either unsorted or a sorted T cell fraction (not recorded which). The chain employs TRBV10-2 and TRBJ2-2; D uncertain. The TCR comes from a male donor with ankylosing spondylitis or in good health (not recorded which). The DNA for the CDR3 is TGCGCCAGCAGTCTCTTACAGTCGACCGGGGAGCTGTTTTTT. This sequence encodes CASSLLQSTGELFF.